The 19 T cell receptor beta chains presented below share a single source sample, sequenced in a study of T cells in Graves' hyperthyroidism and ophthalmopathy. RNA transcripts yielded amplified TCR beta CDR3 regions. HTBI primers were employed in a first-round RT-PCR of the TCR CDR3. TCRdb reanalysed the multiplex PCR reads using MiXCR and keeps one entry per CDR3 protein. Here the sample spans 450,000 to 650,000 distinct CDR3 sequences, 17% being singletons. What was sequenced was blood. These receptors all stem from a woman between 18 and 30 years old with Graves' ophthalmopathy.

In its sample, this clonotype was seen many times. The rearrangement uses TRBV7-2 and TRBJ2-7; D call uncertain. CDR3 length: 13 amino acids. Germline V lookup: CDR1 SGHTA, CDR2 FQGNSA. V lost 5 bases to trimming and J lost 5 bases, with 13 bases between them. CDR3 nucleotide sequence: TGTGCCAGCAGCATCGGACCTCGGGACGAGCAGTACTTC. Residues: CASSIGPRDEQYF.

The chain couples TRBV27 to TRBJ2-2; TRBD2 is a possible D gene (6 bases). The CDR3 is made up of 14 amino acids. Looked up from germline, CDR1 is MNHEY and CDR2 is SMNVEV (reference sequence). Trimming shortened V by 7 bases and J by 4 bases, and 13 bases separated the two germline ends. The CDR3 here is CASTLLGGTGELFF. CDR3 nucleotide sequence: TGTGCCAGCACTCTTTTGGGGGGCACCGGGGAGCTGTTTTTT.

In this sample, this clonotype turned up a few times. The rearrangement links TRBV10-3 to TRBJ1-2; TRBD1 matches at 9 bases. Germline-derived CDR1 and CDR2 are ENHRY and SYGVKD. CDR3 length equals 18 residues. V lost 4 bases and J lost 2; bases outside the gene matches: 14. The CDR3, as DNA: TGTGCCATCAGTGGTCCCCCCCCAACAGGGGGCGAGAACTATGGCTACACCTTC. Protein: CAISGPPPTGGENYGYTF.

This clonotype has ten or more counts. The chain employs TRBV11-2 and TRBJ1-2; TRBD1 might be the D (5 bases). Germline assignment: CDR1 SGHAT and CDR2 FQNNGV. The V gene lost 3 bases and the J gene lost 5 bases, with 13 bases spanning the gap. This CDR3 has 14 residues. The CDR3 DNA reads TGTGCCAGCAGCTTTGGTCAGGGAGGATATGGCTACACCTTC. Translated: CASSFGQGGYGYTF.

This clonotype was found a few times. V is TRBV6-2 or TRBV6-3 and J is TRBJ1-2; the D is unclear. Trimming removed 6 bases from V and 4 bases from J, with 6 bases in between. CDR1 and CDR2 from the germline V gene are MNHEY and SVGEGT. The CDR3 spans 11 residues. This chain's CDR3 is CASRAGYGYTF. The CDR3 DNA sequence: TGTGCCAGCAGAGCGGGCTATGGCTACACCTTC.

The chain has TRBV6-2 or TRBV6-3 and TRBJ1-6; D ambiguous. CDR1 is MNHEY and CDR2 is SVGEGT in the germline V gene. V lost 6 bases to trimming and J lost 6 bases, with 9 bases between them. The CDR3 has 13 residues. Here the CDR3 DNA reads TGTGCCAGCAGGGAATCGTCTAATTCACCCCTCCACTTT. Protein product: CASRESSNSPLHF.

This clonotype was picked up one time. CDR3 DNA: TGTGCCAGCAGCGCACCGGGACAGGGTGCTGACGAGCAGTACTTC. It is translated as CASSAPGQGADEQYF. The chain is built from TRBV7-3 and TRBJ2-7; 9 bases fit TRBD1. The junction had 10 bases not matched to a gene; V was cut back by 5 bases and J by 5 bases. This CDR3 region has 15 residues. The germline V gene encodes CDR1 SGHTA and CDR2 FQGTGA.

This clonotype was picked up many times. The chain recombines TRBV18 with TRBJ1-1; 10 nucleotides line up with TRBD1. The V gene's germline CDR1 is KGHSH and CDR2 LQKENI. CDR3 size: 15 residues. V shed 4 bases and J 1 base; nucleotides not matched to a gene: 3. As DNA, the CDR3 is TGTGCCAGCTCACGACAGGGGGCCGAGAACACTGAAGCTTTCTTT. This encodes CASSRQGAENTEAFF.

In its sample, this clonotype was seen many times. This chain connects TRBV27 to TRBJ2-1, with a tentative D call TRBD1 (6 bases). Looked up from germline, CDR1 is MNHEY and CDR2 is SMNVEV (reference sequence). This CDR3 region has 14 residues. Trimming removed 4 bases from V and 7 bases from J, with 14 bases in between. As DNA, the CDR3 is TGTGCCAGCAGTTCGGGGACATACGGGAATGAGCAGTTCTTC. Translation: CASSSGTYGNEQFF.

There are many counts of this clonotype. The chain carries TRBV7-9 and TRBJ2-3; possibly TRBD1 for D (5 bases). CDR1 SEHNR and CDR2 FQNEAQ come from the germline V gene (reference sequence). Trimming removed 5 bases at V and 3 bases at J, with 12 bases between. This CDR3 comprises 14 residues. CDR3 loop: CASSAPGFTDTQYF. In nucleotides, the CDR3 is TGTGCCAGCAGCGCTCCAGGGTTTACAGATACGCAGTATTTT.

As to this clonotype: It may be a read error: a sequence one base away is much more abundant. The rearrangement links TRBV5-4 to TRBJ1-1; D is unresolved. The germline V and J ends were trimmed by 4 bases and 4 bases, with 14 bases remaining between them. The CDR3 is 14 amino acids. Looked up from germline, CDR1 is SGHNT and CDR2 is YYREEE (reference sequence). The CDR3 sequence: CASSVAGLGTEAFF. The DNA of the CDR3 is TGTGCCAGCAGCGTAGCCGGGTTGGGCACTGAAGCTTTCTTT.

This clonotype has ten or more counts. The J gene is TRBJ1-1, the V gene TRBV28, with D perhaps TRBD1 (5 bases). Germline V gene sequence: CDR1 MDHEN, CDR2 SYDVKM. The V gene lost 5 bases and the J gene lost 3 bases, with 25 bases spanning the gap. CDR3 length: 18 amino acids. CDR3 DNA: TGTGCCAGCAGTCTTTTTAACCGATTCCCCAGGGCGTACACTGAAGCTTTCTTT. It codes for CASSLFNRFPRAYTEAFF. The variable domain in full, with the rest retrieved from reference TRBV28 and TRBJ1-1, is DVKVTQSSRYLVKRTGEKVFLECVQDMDHENMFWYRQDPGLGLRLIYFSYDVKMKEKGDIPEGYSVSREKKERFSLILESASTNQTSMYLCASSLFNRFPRAYTEAFFGQGTRLTVV.

Only a few counts were recorded for this clonotype. The rearrangement joins TRBV4-1 to TRBJ1-6; no firm D call. This CDR3 is built from 15 residues. Germline CDR1 reads MGHRA; CDR2 reads YSYEKL. Trimming left V 0 bases short and J 0 bases short, with 3 bases between. CDR3 amino acids: CASSQESSYNSPLHF. CDR3 DNA: TGCGCCAGCAGCCAAGAAAGCTCCTATAATTCACCCCTCCACTTT.

This clonotype was observed at least ten times. CDR3 in DNA: TGTGCTAGTGGTTTGGTGGCAGGGGGCGCGAAAAACTATGGCTACACCTTC. Residues: CASGLVAGGAKNYGYTF. This chain connects TRBV12-5 to TRBJ1-2; 8 bases map to TRBD1. CDR1 LGHNT and CDR2 FRNRAP come from the germline V gene. This CDR3 has 17 amino acids. V trimming: 0 bases; J trimming: 2 bases; junction bases outside the gene matches: 8.

This clonotype was counted ten times or more. V usage is TRBV27 and J usage is TRBJ2-7; D is perhaps TRBD1 (6 bases). Trimming stripped 4 bases from V and 1 base from J, with 8 bases between. Germline CDR1 is MNHEY and CDR2 is SMNVEV (reference sequence). This CDR3 is 13 amino acids long. The CDR3 DNA reads as TGTGCCAGCAGTTACGGACAGTCCTACGAGCAGTACTTC. Its protein product is CASSYGQSYEQYF.

The chain joins TRBV27 to TRBJ1-4; D is undetermined. The V gene lost 2 bases and the J gene lost 6 bases, with 13 bases spanning the gap. Per germline, CDR1 MNHEY and CDR2 SMNVEV (reference sequence). The CDR3 loop spans 15 amino acids. CDR3 nucleotide sequence: TGTGCCAGCAGTTTAGGTGCGGGATCCGATGAAAAACTGTTTTTT. Its translation: CASSLGAGSDEKLFF.

Many counts were recorded for this clonotype. The chain is built from TRBV7-9 and TRBJ1-5, with 9 bases aligning to TRBD1. Germline V CDR1 and CDR2: SEHNR, FQNEAQ (reference sequence). V dropped 0 bases and J dropped 7; count of bases not matched to a gene: 10. This CDR3 has 17 residues. This chain's CDR3 is CASSLAATGGVGQPQHF. DNA of the CDR3: TGTGCCAGCAGCTTAGCGGCGACAGGGGGTGTCGGGCAGCCCCAGCATTTT.

This chain links TRBV28 with TRBJ2-3, with TRBD2 as a possible D gene (7 bases). V lost 4 bases and J 4 bases, leaving 18 bases between the germline ends. The CDR3 length is 16 residues. Germline V gives CDR1 MDHEN, CDR2 SYDVKM. The DNA for the CDR3 is TGTGCCAGCAGTTACCCAGGGGCTCGGGGGGCAGATACGCAGTATTTT. Translated, it gives CASSYPGARGADTQYF.

In this sample, this clonotype turned up a few times. The chain combines TRBV18 with TRBJ1-4; 9 nucleotides agree with TRBD1. J gave up 8 bases and V 3 bases, and 10 bases lay outside the gene matches. The CDR3 totals 16 residues. Germline V CDR1 and CDR2: KGHSH, LQKENI. The CDR3 protein is CASSPLTGTGREKLFF. The CDR3 DNA follows: TGTGCCAGCTCACCGCTTACCGGGACAGGGAGAGAAAAACTGTTTTTT.